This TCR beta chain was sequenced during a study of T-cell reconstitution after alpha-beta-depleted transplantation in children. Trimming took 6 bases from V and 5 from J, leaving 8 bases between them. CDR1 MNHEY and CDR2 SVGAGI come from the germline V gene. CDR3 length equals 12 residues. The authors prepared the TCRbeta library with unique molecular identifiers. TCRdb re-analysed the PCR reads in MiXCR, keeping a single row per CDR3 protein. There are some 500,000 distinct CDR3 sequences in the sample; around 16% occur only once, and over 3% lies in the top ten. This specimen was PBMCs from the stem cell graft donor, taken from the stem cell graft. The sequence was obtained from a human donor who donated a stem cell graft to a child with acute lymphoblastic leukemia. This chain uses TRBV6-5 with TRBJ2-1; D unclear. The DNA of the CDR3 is TGTGCCAGCAGGAGGAACGACAATGAGCAGTTCTTC. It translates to CASRRNDNEQFF.